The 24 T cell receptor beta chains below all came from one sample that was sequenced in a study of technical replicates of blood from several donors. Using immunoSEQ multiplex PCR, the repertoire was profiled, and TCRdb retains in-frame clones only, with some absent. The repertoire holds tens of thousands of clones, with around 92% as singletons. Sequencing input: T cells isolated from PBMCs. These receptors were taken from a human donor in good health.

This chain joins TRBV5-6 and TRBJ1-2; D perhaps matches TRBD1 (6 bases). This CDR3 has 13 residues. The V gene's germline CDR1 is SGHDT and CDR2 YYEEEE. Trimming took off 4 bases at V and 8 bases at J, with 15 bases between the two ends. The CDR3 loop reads CASSPLGAQGYTF. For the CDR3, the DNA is TGTGCCAGCAGCCCTCTGGGGGCACAAGGCTACACCTTC.

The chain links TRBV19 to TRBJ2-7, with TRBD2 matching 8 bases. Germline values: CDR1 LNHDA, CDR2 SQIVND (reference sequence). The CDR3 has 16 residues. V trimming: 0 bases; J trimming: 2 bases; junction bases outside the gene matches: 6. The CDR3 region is CASSIEWAGGPYEQYF. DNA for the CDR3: TGTGCCAGTAGTATAGAATGGGCGGGAGGCCCCTACGAGCAGTACTTC. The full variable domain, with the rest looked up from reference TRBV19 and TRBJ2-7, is DGGITQSPKYLFRKEGQNVTLSCEQNLNHDAMYWYRQDPGQGLRLIYYSQIVNDFQKGDIAEGYSVSREKKESFPLTVTSAQKNPTAFYLCASSIEWAGGPYEQYFGPGTRLTVT.

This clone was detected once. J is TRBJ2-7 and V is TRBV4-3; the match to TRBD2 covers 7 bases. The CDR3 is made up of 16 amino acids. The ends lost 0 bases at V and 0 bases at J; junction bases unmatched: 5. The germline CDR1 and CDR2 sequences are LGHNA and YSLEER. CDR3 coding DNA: TGCGCCAGCAGCCAAGATATCGGGACTAACTCCTACGAGCAGTACTTC. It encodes CASSQDIGTNSYEQYF.

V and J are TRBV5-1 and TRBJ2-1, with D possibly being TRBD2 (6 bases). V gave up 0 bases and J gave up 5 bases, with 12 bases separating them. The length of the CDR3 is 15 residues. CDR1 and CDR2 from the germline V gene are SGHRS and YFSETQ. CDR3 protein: CASSLGGGRDNEQFF. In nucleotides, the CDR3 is TGCGCCAGCAGCTTGGGGGGAGGAAGAGACAATGAGCAGTTCTTC.

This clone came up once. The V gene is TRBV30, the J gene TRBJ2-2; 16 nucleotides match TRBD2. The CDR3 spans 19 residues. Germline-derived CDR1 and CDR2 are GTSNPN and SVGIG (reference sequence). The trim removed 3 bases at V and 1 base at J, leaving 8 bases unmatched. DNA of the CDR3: TGTGCCTGGAGCAACCCGGGACTAGCGGGAGGGTGGAACACCGGGGAGCTGTTTTTT. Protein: CAWSNPGLAGGWNTGELFF.

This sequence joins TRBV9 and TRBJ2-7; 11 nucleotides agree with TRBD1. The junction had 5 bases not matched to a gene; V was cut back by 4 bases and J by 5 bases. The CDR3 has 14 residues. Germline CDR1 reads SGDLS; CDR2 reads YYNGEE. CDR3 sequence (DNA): TGTGCCAGCAGCTTCGGACAGGGGGCTAACGAGCAGTACTTC. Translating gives CASSFGQGANEQYF.

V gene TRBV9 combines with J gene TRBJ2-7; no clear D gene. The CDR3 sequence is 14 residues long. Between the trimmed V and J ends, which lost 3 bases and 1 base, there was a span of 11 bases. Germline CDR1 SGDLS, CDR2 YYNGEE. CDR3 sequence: CASSAALLSYEQYF. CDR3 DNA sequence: TGTGCCAGCAGCGCCGCACTATTGTCCTACGAGCAGTACTTC.

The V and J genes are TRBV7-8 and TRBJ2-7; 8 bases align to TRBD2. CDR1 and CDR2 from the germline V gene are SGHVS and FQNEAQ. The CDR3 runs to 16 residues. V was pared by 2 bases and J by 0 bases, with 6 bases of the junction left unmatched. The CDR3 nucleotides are TGTGCCAGCAGCTTACTTGCGGGAGGCGCCTCCTACGAGCAGTACTTC. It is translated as CASSLLAGGASYEQYF.

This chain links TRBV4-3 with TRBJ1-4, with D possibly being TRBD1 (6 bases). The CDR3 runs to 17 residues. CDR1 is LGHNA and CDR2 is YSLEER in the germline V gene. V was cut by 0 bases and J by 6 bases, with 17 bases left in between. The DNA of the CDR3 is TGCGCCAGCAGCCAAGACACAACGGGACATCTTGATGAAAAACTGTTTTTT. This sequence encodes CASSQDTTGHLDEKLFF.

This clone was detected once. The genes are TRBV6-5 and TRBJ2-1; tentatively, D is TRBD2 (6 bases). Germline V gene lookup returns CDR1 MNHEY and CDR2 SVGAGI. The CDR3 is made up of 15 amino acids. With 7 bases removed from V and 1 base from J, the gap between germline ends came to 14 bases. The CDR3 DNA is TGTGCCAGCACCCCTGGGGACTTTTCCTACAATGAGCAGTTCTTC. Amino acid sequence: CASTPGDFSYNEQFF.

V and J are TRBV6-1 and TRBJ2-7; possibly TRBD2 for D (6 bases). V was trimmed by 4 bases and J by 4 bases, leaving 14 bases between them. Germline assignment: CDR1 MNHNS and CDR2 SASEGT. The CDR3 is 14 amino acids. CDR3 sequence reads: CASSGIREKYEQYF. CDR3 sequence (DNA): TGTGCCAGCAGTGGAATACGGGAGAAGTACGAGCAGTACTTC.

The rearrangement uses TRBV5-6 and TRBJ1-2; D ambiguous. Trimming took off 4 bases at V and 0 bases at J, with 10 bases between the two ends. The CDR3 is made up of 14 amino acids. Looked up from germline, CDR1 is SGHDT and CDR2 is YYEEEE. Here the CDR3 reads CASSPHRANYGYTF. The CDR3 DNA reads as TGTGCCAGCAGCCCTCATCGCGCTAACTATGGCTACACCTTC.

The DNA of the CDR3 is TGTGCCAGCAGCCTCGGCGGAGTCCCCCTCGAGCAGTACTTC. Protein product: CASSLGGVPLEQYF. V and J are TRBV14 and TRBJ2-7; unclear D gene. This CDR3 comprises 14 residues. V was cut by 4 bases and J by 6 bases, with 16 bases left in between. The germline V gene has CDR1 SGHDN and CDR2 FVKESK.

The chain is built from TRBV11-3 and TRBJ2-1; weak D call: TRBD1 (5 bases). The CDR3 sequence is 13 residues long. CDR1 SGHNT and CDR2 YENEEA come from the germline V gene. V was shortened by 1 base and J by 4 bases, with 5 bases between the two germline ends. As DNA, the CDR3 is TGTGCCAGCAGCTTAGGACAGTACAATGAGCAGTTCTTC. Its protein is CASSLGQYNEQFF.

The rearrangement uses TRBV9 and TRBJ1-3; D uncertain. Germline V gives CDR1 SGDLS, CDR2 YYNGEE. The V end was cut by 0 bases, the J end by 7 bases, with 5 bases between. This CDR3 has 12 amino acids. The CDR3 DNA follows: TGTGCCAGCAGCGTAGGGGAGAACACCATATATTTT. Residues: CASSVGENTIYF.

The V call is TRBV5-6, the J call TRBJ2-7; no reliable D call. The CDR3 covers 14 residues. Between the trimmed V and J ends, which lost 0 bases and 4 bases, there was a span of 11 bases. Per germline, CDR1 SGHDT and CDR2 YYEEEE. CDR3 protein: CASSLGVILYEQYF. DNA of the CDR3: TGTGCCAGCAGCTTGGGCGTGATCCTGTACGAGCAGTACTTC. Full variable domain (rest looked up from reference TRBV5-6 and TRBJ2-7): DAGVTQSPTHLIKTRGQQVTLRCSPKSGHDTVSWYQQALGQGPQFIFQYYEEEERQRGNFPDRFSGHQFPNYSSELNVNALLLGDSALYLCASSLGVILYEQYFGPGTRLTVT.

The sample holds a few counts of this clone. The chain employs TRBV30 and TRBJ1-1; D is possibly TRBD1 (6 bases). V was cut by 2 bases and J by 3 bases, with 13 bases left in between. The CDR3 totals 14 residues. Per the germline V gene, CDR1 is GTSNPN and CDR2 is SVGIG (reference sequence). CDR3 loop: CAWSRTYRDTEAFF. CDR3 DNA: TGTGCCTGGAGTAGGACCTACAGGGACACTGAAGCTTTCTTT.

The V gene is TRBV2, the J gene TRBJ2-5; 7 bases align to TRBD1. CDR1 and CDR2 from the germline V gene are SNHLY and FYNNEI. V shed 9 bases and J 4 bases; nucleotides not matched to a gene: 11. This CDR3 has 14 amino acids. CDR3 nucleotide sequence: TGTGCCAGTGGACCAAGGGGGCGCCTAGAGACCCAGTACTTC. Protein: CASGPRGRLETQYF.

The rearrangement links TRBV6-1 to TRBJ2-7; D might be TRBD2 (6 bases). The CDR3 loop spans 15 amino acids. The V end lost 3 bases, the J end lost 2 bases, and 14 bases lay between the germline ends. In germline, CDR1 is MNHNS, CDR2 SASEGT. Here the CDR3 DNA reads TGTGCCAGCAGTGAGAAGAGCTTAGCGGCCTACGAGCAGTACTTC. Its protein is CASSEKSLAAYEQYF.

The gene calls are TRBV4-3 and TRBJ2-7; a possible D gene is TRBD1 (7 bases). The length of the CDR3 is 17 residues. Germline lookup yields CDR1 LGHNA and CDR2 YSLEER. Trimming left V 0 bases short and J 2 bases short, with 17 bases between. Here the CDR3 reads CASSQEGGGVITYEQYF. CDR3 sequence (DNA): TGCGCCAGCAGCCAAGAAGGAGGGGGCGTAATCACCTACGAGCAGTACTTC.

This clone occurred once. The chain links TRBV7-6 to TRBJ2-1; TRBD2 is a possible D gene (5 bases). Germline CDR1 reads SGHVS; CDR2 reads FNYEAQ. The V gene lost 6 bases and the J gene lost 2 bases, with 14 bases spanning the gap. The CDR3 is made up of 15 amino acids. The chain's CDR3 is CASSPTSLPYNEQFF. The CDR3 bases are TGTGCCAGCAGTCCTACTAGTCTCCCCTACAATGAGCAGTTCTTC. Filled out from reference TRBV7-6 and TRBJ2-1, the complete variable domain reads GAGVSQSPRYKVTKRGQDVALRCDPISGHVSLYWYRQALGQGPEFLTYFNYEAQQDKSGLPNDRFSAERPEGSISTLTIQRTEQRDSAMYRCASSPTSLPYNEQFFGPGTRLTVL.

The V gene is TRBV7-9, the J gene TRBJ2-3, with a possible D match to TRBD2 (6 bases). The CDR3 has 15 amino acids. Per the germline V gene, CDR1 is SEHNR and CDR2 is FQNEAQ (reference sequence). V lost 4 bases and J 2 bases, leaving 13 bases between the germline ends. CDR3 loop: CASSWDSGSTDTQYF. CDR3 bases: TGTGCCAGCAGCTGGGACTCAGGGTCCACAGATACGCAGTATTTT.

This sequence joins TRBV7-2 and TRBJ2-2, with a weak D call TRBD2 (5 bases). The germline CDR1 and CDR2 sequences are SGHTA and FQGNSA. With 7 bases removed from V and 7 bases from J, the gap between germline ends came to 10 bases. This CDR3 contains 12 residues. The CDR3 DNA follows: TGTGCCAGCACTCAGAGGGTCGGGGAGCTGTTTTTT. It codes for CASTQRVGELFF.

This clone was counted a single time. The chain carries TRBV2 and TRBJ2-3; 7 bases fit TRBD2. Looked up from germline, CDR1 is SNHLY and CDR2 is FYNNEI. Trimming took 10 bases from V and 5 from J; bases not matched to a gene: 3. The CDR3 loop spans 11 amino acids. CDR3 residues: CATRGEDTQYF. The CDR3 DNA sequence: TGTGCCACCCGGGGGGAAGATACGCAGTATTTT. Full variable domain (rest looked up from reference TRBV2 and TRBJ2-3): EPEVTQTPSHQVTQMGQEVILRCVPISNHLYFYWYRQILGQKVEFLVSFYNNEISEKSEIFDDQFSVERPDGSNFTLKIRSTKLEDSAMYFCATRGEDTQYFGPGTRLTVL.